The present T cell receptor beta chain was sequenced within a study of T-cell memory formation after mild COVID-19 (dated by TCRdb to the early 2020s). About the investigation overall: Most TCR sequence clusters were specific to one of the two donors. In two donors, T-cell clones that expanded and contracted after mild COVID-19 were tracked by sequencing TCRalpha and TCRbeta repertoires over time. Two young, previously healthy adult volunteers, one female and one male, were included in the cohort.

CDR1 and CDR2 are drawn from the germline V gene: SGHRS, YFSETQ. Measured from the cysteine to the phenylalanine, the CDR3 is 13 residues long. Of the read, only the CDR3 DNA is kept; its 39 bases are in frame from base 1. The germline ends are 8 bases apart after V is trimmed by 4 bases and J by 1 base. Ficoll-Paque density gradient centrifugation was used to isolate PBMCs. Sequencing was carried out with an Illumina NovaSeq 6000. cDNA libraries for TCRalpha and TCRbeta were prepared by 5'RACE using constant-segment primers, with sample barcodes and unique molecular identifiers added. RNA was extracted from every sample with Trizol reagent. Amplification of the libraries took two PCR steps, and the second step added a second sample barcode plus Illumina TruSeq adapters. Libraries were sequenced on an Illumina NovaSeq with 2 x 150 bp paired-end reads. The original pipeline was this. With migec v1.2.7, reads were demultiplexed and then collapsed into UMI-guided consensus sequences. Using mixcr v2.1.11, UMI consensuses were aligned to TRA and TRB V and J templates and then assembled into clonotypes. A clonotype was counted as expanded or contracted only if both edgeR and NoisET called the change significant, with noise models trained on biological replicates. For edgeR calls, the thresholds were a false discovery rate-adjusted p below 0.01 and a log2 fold-change of 1. As an exploratory analysis of dynamics, max-normalized trajectories of the 1000 most abundant clonotypes were examined with PCA combined with hierarchical clustering. The CD4 or CD8 phenotype of responding clones was assigned using the separately sequenced CD4+ and CD8+ repertoires. The public sequencing data were trimmed at Q25 with fastp and processed into clonotypes with MiXCR by TCRdb, which kept only in-frame beta chains. Each record represents a unique CDR3 protein, reported with the most common genes and DNA among its rows. TCRdb assigned the V and J calls; the authors' analysis was not used. This sample comprises roughly 400,000 distinct CDR3 sequences, about 16% of them detected only once. Clones ranked in the top ten supply roughly 21% of the sample.

This clonotype appeared a few times. Its cognate antigen has yet to be identified. Nothing much larger sits one base from this clone, and base qualities are not available. On the study overall, not on this receptor specifically: Only a couple of mild cases were covered by the study, and larger cohorts that include severe cases with pre-infection samples were considered necessary. The detection of some responding clones in pre-infection memory suggests that pre-existing cross-reactive memory T cells joined the SARS-CoV-2 response. Balanced CD4/CD8 phenotypes were observed for clones contracting from day 15 to 85, whereas a bias towards CD4+ was observed for a second wave of clones expanding from day 15 to 37. Contracting CD4+ clones were located mainly in the CM and EM memory subsets, whereas CD8+ clones were found to be enriched in EMRA. The second-wave clones that peaked on day 37 were not confirmed to be SARS-CoV-2 specific.

Recombination linked TRBV5-1 to TRBJ2-5, with the D assignment possibly TRBD1 or TRBD2, given 5 matching bases for each. Sequencing was done on a sample of PBMCs or a T cell subset sorted from them (not recorded which). The clonotype was recovered from a man between 18 and 29 years old who had mild COVID-19 (a few samples of this study predate the infection). The sample titles of this study are shuffled in the database, so cell type and time point are left out; the donor was told from shared clones. CDR3 region: CASSMGPQETQYF. The DNA sequence is TGCGCCAGCAGCATGGGACCCCAAGAGACCCAGTACTTC.